The 8 T cell receptor beta chains listed next were all sequenced from one sample in a study of blood T cell repertoires in COVID-19. Data came from immunoSEQ multiplex PCR; TCRdb stores just in-frame clones and leaves some out. The sample includes approximately 450,000 clones, 80% to 90% seen only once; the top ten take 0.95% to 1.3%. The material sequenced was PBMCs or T cells enriched from blood (not recorded which). The source is a man aged 25-45 years who had recovered from COVID-19.

This clone was detected once. J is TRBJ2-3 and V is TRBV5-4; TRBD2 matches at 8 bases. CDR1 and CDR2 (germline): SGHNT, YYREEE (reference sequence). CDR3 size: 16 residues. The trim removed 4 bases at V and 5 bases at J, leaving 12 bases unmatched. The CDR3 sequence is CASSPLPGLGVDTQYF. Here the CDR3 DNA reads TGTGCCAGCAGCCCCCTCCCGGGACTAGGTGTAGATACGCAGTATTTT.

Written as DNA, the CDR3 is TGCAGCATACACACCGGGACAGGGGTTCCAGATACGCAGTATTTT. This gives the protein CSIHTGTGVPDTQYF. The rearrangement uses TRBV29-1 and TRBJ2-3, with TRBD1 matching over 10 bases. CDR1 is SQVTM and CDR2 is ANQGSEA in the germline V gene. V shed 8 bases and J 4 bases; nucleotides not matched to a gene: 12. The CDR3 runs 15 residues.

The chain carries TRBV30 and TRBJ2-5; 9 nucleotides agree with TRBD1. V shed 0 bases and J 1 base; nucleotides not matched to a gene: 9. Germline V lookup: CDR1 GTSNPN, CDR2 SVGIG (reference sequence). CDR3 length: 17 residues. CDR3 bases: TGTGCCTGGAGTGTGAAGAAGGGGACAGGGCTCCAAGAGACCCAGTACTTC. It codes for CAWSVKKGTGLQETQYF. Looking up the rest from reference TRBV30 and TRBJ2-5 gives the full variable domain: SQTIHQWPATLVQPVGSPLSLECTVEGTSNPNLYWYRQAAGRGLQLLFYSVGIGQISSEVPQNLSASRPQDRQFILSSKKLLLSDSGFYLCAWSVKKGTGLQETQYFGPGTRLLVL.

This clone was detected once. This sequence joins TRBV25-1 and TRBJ1-2; 7 bases agree with TRBD1. This CDR3 region has 15 residues. From germline, CDR1 is MGHDK and CDR2 SYGVNS. The V and J ends lost 5 bases and 7 bases, in that order; junction bases with no gene match: 13. CDR3 region: CASSHYRQGLGGYTF. The CDR3 bases are TGTGCCAGCAGTCACTATAGACAGGGCCTAGGTGGCTACACCTTC.

This chain uses TRBV30 with TRBJ2-3, with D possibly being TRBD1 (5 bases). Looked up from germline, CDR1 is GTSNPN and CDR2 is SVGIG (reference sequence). The CDR3 covers 13 residues. V shed 2 bases and J shed 5 bases, with 11 bases lying between them. CDR3 sequence reads: CAWSRRGLDTQYF. The DNA for the CDR3 is TGTGCCTGGAGTCGAAGGGGCTTAGATACGCAGTATTTT. The full variable domain, completed using reference TRBV30 and TRBJ2-3, is SQTIHQWPATLVQPVGSPLSLECTVEGTSNPNLYWYRQAAGRGLQLLFYSVGIGQISSEVPQNLSASRPQDRQFILSSKKLLLSDSGFYLCAWSRRGLDTQYFGPGTRLTVL.

The V call is TRBV10-2, the J call TRBJ1-2; perhaps TRBD1 as D (6 bases). Trimming left V 4 bases short and J 6 bases short, with 9 bases between. Germline CDR1 WSHSY, CDR2 SAAADI. The CDR3 spans 12 residues. CDR3 DNA: TGCGCCAGCAGTGGGGACAAGGATGGCTACACCTTC. This gives the protein CASSGDKDGYTF.

The chain is built from TRBV9 and TRBJ1-2, with D possibly being TRBD1 (5 bases). Trimming removed 4 bases from V and 5 bases from J, with 9 bases in between. Germline V CDR1 and CDR2: SGDLS, YYNGEE. The CDR3 runs to 12 residues. CDR3 loop: CASSPGLYGYTF. The CDR3 DNA follows: TGTGCCAGCAGCCCGGGACTATATGGCTACACCTTC.

The chain uses TRBV18 and TRBJ2-4; D not certain. Germline CDR1 KGHSH, CDR2 LQKENI. The CDR3 extends over 16 amino acids. V was trimmed by 2 bases and J by 2 bases, leaving 13 bases between them. CDR3 in DNA: TGTGCCAGCTCACCAACGACCGGGTTTTCCAAAAACATTCAGTACTTC. This codes for CASSPTTGFSKNIQYF.